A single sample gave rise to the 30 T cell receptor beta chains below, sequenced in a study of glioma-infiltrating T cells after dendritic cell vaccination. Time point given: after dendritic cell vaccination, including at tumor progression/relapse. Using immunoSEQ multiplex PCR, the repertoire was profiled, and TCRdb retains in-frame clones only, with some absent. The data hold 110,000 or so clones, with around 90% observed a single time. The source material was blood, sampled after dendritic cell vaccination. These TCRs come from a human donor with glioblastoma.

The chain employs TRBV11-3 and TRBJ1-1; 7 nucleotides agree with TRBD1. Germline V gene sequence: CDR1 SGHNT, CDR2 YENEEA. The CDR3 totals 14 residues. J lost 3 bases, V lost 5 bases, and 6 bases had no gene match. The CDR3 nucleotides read TGTGCCAGCAGCGTGACAGGGTACCACACTGAAGCTTTCTTT. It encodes CASSVTGYHTEAFF.

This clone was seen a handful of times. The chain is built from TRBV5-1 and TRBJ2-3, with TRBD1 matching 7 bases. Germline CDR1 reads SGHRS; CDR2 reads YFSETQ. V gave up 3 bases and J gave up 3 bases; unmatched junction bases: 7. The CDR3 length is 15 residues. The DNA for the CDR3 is TGCGCCAGCAGCTCCGGGACAGCGAAAACAGATACGCAGTATTTT. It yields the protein CASSSGTAKTDTQYF.

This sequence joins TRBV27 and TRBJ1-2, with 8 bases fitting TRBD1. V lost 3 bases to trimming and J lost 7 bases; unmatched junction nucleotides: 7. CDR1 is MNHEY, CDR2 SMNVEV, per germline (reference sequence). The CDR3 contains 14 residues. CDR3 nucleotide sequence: TGTGCCAGCAGTTTTAGGCAGGGGGCGTCTGGCTACACCTTC. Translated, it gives CASSFRQGASGYTF.

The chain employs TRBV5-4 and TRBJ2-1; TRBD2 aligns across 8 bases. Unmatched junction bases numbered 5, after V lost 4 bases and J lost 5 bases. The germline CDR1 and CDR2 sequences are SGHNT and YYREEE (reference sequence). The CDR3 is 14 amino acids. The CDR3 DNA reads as TGTGCCAGCAGCCCGGGACTAGGGGACAATGAGCAGTTCTTC. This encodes CASSPGLGDNEQFF.

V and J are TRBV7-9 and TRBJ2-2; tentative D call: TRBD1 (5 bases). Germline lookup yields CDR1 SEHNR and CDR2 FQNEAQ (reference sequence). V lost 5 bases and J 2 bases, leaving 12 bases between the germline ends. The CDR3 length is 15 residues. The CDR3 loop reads CASSRTSVNTGELFF. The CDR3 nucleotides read TGTGCCAGCAGCCGGACAAGTGTTAACACCGGGGAGCTGTTTTTT. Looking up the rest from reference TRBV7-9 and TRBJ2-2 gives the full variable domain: DTGVSQNPRHKITKRGQNVTFRCDPISEHNRLYWYRQTLGQGPEFLTYFQNEAQLEKSRLLSDRFSAERPKGSFSTLEIQRTEQGDSAMYLCASSRTSVNTGELFFGEGSRLTVL.

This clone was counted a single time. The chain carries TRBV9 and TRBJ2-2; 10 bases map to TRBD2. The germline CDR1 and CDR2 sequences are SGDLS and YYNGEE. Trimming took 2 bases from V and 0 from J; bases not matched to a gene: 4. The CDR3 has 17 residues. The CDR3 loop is CASSVGSGGTNTGELFF. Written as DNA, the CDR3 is TGTGCCAGCAGCGTCGGTAGCGGGGGGACGAACACCGGGGAGCTGTTTTTT.

The CDR3 spells CASSLQPAGDTGELFF. The CDR3 bases are TGTGCCAGCAGCTTACAGCCAGCGGGGGACACCGGGGAGCTGTTTTTT. V gene TRBV11-3 combines with J gene TRBJ2-2; 8 nucleotides agree with TRBD2. The CDR3 length is 16 residues. Germline CDR1 reads SGHNT; CDR2 reads YENEEA. Losses at the gene ends were 2 bases for V and 3 bases for J; bases not matched to a gene: 5.

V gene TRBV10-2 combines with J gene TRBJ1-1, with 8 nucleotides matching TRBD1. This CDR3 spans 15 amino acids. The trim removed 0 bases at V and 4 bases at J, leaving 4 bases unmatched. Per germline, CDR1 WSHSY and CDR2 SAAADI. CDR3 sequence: CASSESRQGATEAFF. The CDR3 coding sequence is TGCGCCAGCAGTGAGTCGCGCCAGGGGGCCACTGAAGCTTTCTTT.

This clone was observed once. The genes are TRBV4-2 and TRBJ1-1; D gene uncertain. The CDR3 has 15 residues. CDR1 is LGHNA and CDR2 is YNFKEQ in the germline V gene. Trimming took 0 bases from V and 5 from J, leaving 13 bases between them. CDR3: CASSQDRMPGTEAFF. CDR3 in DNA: TGTGCCAGCAGCCAAGATAGGATGCCGGGAACTGAAGCTTTCTTT.

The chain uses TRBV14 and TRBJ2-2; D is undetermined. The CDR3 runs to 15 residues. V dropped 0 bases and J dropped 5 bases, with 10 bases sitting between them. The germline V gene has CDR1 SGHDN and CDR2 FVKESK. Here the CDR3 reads CASSQDLTPTGELFF. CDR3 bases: TGTGCCAGCAGCCAAGACCTAACTCCAACCGGGGAGCTGTTTTTT.

The CDR3 is CASTLTGDTEAFF. Here the CDR3 DNA reads TGCGCCAGCACACTAACAGGCGACACTGAAGCTTTCTTT. V is TRBV5-1 and J is TRBJ1-1, with D possibly TRBD1 on 5 matching bases. Per germline, CDR1 SGHRS and CDR2 YFSETQ. V lost 6 bases and J 3 bases, leaving 12 bases between the germline ends. The CDR3 runs 13 residues.

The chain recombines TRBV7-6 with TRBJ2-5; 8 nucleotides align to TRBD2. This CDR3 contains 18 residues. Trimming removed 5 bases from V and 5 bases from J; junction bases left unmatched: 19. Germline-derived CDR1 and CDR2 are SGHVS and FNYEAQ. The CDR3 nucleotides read TGTGCCAGCAGCCCGACGGTAATAGCGGGGCAAGGTGGGGAGACCCAGTACTTC. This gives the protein CASSPTVIAGQGGETQYF. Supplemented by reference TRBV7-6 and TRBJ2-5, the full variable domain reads GAGVSQSPRYKVTKRGQDVALRCDPISGHVSLYWYRQALGQGPEFLTYFNYEAQQDKSGLPNDRFSAERPEGSISTLTIQRTEQRDSAMYRCASSPTVIAGQGGETQYFGPGTRLLVL.

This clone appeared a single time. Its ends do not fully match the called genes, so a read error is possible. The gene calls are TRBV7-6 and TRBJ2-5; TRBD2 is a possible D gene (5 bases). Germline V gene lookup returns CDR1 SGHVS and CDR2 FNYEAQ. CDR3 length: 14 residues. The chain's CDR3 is CASSLDPGWETQYF. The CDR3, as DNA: TGTGCCAGCAGTTTAGACCCGGGGTGGGAGACCCAGTACTTC.

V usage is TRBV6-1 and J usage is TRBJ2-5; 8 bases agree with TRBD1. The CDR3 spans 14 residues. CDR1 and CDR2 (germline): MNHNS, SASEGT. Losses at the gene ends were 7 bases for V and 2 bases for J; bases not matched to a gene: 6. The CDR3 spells CASNEGQGQETQYF. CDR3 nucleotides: TGTGCCAGCAACGAAGGACAGGGACAAGAGACCCAGTACTTC.

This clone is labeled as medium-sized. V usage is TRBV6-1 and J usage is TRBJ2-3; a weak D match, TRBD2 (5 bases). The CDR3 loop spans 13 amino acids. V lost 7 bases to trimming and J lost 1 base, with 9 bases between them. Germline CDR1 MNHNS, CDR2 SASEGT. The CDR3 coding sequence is TGTGCCAGCACCGGGGTCGGCACAGATACGCAGTATTTT. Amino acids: CASTGVGTDTQYF.

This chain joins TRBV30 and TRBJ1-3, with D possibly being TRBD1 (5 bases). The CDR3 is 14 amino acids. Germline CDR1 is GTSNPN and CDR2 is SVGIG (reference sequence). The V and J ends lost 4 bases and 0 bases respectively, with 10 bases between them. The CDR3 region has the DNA TGTGCCTGGAACCCGGGACTCTCTGGAAACACCATATATTTT. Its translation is CAWNPGLSGNTIYF.

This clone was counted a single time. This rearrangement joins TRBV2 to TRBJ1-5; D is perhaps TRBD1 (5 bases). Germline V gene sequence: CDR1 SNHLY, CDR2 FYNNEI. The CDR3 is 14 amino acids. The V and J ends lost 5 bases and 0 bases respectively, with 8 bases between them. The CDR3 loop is CASSRDYSNQPQHF. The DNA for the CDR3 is TGTGCCAGCAGTCGGGACTATAGCAATCAGCCCCAGCATTTT.

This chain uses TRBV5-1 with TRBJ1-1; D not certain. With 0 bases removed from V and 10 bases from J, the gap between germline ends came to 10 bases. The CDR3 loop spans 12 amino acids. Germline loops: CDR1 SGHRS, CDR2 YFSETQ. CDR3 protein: CASSLVEGRAFF. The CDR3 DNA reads TGCGCCAGCAGCTTGGTGGAGGGAAGAGCTTTCTTT.

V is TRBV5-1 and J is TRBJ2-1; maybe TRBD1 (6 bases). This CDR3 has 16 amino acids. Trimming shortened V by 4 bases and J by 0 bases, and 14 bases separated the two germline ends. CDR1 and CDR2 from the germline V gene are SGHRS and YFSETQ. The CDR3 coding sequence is TGCGCCAGCAGCCCCCGGGACATAGGCTCCTACAATGAGCAGTTCTTC. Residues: CASSPRDIGSYNEQFF.

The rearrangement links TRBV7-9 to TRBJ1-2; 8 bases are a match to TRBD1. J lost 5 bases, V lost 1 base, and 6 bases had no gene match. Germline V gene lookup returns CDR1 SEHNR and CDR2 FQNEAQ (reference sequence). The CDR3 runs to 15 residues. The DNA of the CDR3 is TGTGCCAGCAGCTTAGGGACAGGGATGGTTTATGGCTACACCTTC. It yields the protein CASSLGTGMVYGYTF.

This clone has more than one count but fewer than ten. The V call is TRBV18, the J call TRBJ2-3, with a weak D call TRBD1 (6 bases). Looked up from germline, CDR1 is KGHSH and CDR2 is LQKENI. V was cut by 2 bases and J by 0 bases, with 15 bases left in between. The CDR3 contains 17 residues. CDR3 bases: TGTGCCAGCTCACCAGTAGATTTGGGGGCTAGCACAGATACGCAGTATTTT. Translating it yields CASSPVDLGASTDTQYF.

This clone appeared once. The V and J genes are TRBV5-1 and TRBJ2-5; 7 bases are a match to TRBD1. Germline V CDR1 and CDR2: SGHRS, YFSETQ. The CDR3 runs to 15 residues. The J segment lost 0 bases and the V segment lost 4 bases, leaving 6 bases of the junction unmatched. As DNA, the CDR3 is TGCGCCAGCAGCATCTCAGGGGGAAACCAAGAGACCCAGTACTTC. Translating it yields CASSISGGNQETQYF.

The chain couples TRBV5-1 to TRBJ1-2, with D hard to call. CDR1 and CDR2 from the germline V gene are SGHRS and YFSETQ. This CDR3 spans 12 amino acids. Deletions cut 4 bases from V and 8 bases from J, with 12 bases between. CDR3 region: CASSQDTWGYTF. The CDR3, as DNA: TGCGCCAGCAGCCAGGATACATGGGGCTACACCTTC.

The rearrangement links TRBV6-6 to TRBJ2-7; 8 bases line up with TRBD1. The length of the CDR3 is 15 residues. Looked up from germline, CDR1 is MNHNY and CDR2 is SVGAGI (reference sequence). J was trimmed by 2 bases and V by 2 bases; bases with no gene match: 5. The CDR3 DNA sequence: TGTGCCAGCAGTTACCCCGGACAGGGAACCTACGAGCAGTACTTC. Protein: CASSYPGQGTYEQYF.

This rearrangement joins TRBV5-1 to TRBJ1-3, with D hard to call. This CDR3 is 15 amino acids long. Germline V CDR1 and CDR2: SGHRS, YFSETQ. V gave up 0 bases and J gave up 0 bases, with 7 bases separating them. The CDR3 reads CASSLESFSGNTIYF. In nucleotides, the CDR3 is TGCGCCAGCAGCTTGGAATCCTTCTCTGGAAACACCATATATTTT. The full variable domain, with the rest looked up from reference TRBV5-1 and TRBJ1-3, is KAGVTQTPRYLIKTRGQQVTLSCSPISGHRSVSWYQQTPGQGLQFLFEYFSETQRNKGNFPGRFSGRQFSNSRSEMNVSTLELGDSALYLCASSLESFSGNTIYFGEGSWLTVV.

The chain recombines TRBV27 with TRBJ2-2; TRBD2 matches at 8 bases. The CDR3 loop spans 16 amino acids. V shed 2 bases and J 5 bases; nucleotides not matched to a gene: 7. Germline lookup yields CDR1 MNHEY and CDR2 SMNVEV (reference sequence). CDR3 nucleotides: TGTGCCAGCAGTTTAGTACTAGCGGAGCTGACCGGGGAGCTGTTTTTT. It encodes CASSLVLAELTGELFF.

This CDR3 is CASSLIVSGLDPEAFF. The CDR3 DNA reads as TGTGCCAGCAGCTTAATCGTGTCGGGTCTCGATCCTGAAGCTTTCTTT. This chain links TRBV7-9 with TRBJ1-1; D ambiguous. With 2 bases removed from V and 6 bases from J, the gap between germline ends came to 19 bases. Germline CDR1 and CDR2: SEHNR and FQNEAQ (reference sequence). This CDR3 spans 16 amino acids.

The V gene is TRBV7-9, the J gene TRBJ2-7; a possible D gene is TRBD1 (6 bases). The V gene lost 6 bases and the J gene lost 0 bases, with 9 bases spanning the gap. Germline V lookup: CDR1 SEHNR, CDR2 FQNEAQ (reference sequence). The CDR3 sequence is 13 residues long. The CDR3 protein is CASSRDNSYEQYF. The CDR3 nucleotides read TGTGCCAGCAGTAGGGACAACTCCTACGAGCAGTACTTC. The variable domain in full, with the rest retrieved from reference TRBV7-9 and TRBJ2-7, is DTGVSQNPRHKITKRGQNVTFRCDPISEHNRLYWYRQTLGQGPEFLTYFQNEAQLEKSRLLSDRFSAERPKGSFSTLEIQRTEQGDSAMYLCASSRDNSYEQYFGPGTRLTVT.

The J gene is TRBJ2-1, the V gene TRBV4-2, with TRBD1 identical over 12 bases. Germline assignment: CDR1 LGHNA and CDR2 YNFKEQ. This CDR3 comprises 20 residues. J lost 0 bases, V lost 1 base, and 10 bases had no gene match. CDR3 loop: CASSQVGTGGPKSSYNEQFF. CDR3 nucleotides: TGTGCCAGCAGCCAAGTCGGGACAGGGGGCCCTAAGAGCTCCTACAATGAGCAGTTCTTC.

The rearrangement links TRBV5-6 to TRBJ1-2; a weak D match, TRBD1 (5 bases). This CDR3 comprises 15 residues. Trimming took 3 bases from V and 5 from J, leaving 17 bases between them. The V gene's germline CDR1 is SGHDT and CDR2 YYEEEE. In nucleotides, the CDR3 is TGTGCCAGCAGCTGGGGAACAGGTGGGTCGTATGGCTACACCTTC. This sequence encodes CASSWGTGGSYGYTF.